The 6 T cell receptor beta chains below all came from one sample that was sequenced in a study of molecular identifiers for immune sequencing clone quantification. MiXCR was run by TCRdb on the PCR reads, yielding one entry per CDR3 protein. The sample lists fewer than 350,000 distinct CDR3 sequences; roughly a quarter were seen once. The sample was naive CD8+ T cells from blood, with Jurkat cell RNA spiked in. Subset meaning: FACS-sorted CD8+CD4-CCR7+CD45RA+ naive T cells. These receptors all come from a human donor in good health. Some libraries in this study had Jurkat cell RNA spiked in.

The chain is built from TRBV12-3 or TRBV12-4 and TRBJ1-1; 7 positions match TRBD1. The CDR3 has 13 amino acids. Trimming removed 5 bases from V and 4 bases from J; junction bases left unmatched: 4. As DNA, the CDR3 is TGTGCCAGCAGTCCGACAGGGAGCACTGAAGCTTTCTTT. It translates to CASSPTGSTEAFF.

This clonotype was seen a handful of times. The chain employs TRBV13 and TRBJ2-5, with 12 bases identical to TRBD2. CDR3 length: 17 amino acids. Germline lookup yields CDR1 PRHDT and CDR2 FYEKMQ (reference sequence). With 1 base clipped from V and 1 base from J, the junction kept 4 bases outside the gene matches. CDR3 loop: CASSLASSGRAQETQYF. The CDR3 DNA follows: TGTGCCAGCAGCTTAGCCTCTAGCGGGAGGGCCCAAGAGACCCAGTACTTC.

This clonotype was picked up a small number of times. This chain connects TRBV6-2 or TRBV6-3 to TRBJ1-2, with unresolved D. Germline values: CDR1 MNHEY, CDR2 SVGEGT. V lost 3 bases and J 8 bases, leaving 31 bases between the germline ends. The CDR3 extends over 19 amino acids. The CDR3, as DNA: TGTGCCAGCAGTTATGAGTTACCCGGGCGCGAAGATTCCCCACGAGGCTACACCTTC. Translation gives CASSYELPGREDSPRGYTF.

Concerning this clonotype itself: The junction shows a germline mismatch at one end, possibly a read error. V usage is TRBV4-3 and J usage is TRBJ2-7; D gene uncertain. Germline CDR1 is LGHNA and CDR2 is YSLEER. This CDR3 is built from 15 residues. The DNA for the CDR3 is TGCGCCAGCAGCCAAGAACTGGGAATCTCCTACGGGCAGTACTTC. Translating it yields CASSQELGISYGQYF.

This clonotype was detected ten times or more. This chain links TRBV7-9 with TRBJ1-1; D call uncertain. The germline V gene has CDR1 SEHNR and CDR2 FQNEAQ (reference sequence). The CDR3 length is 14 residues. Trimming stripped 3 bases from V and 1 base from J, with 9 bases between. The CDR3 region has the DNA TGTGCCAGCAGCTTGCTGGGGAAGAACACTGAAGCTTTCTTT. Translation gives CASSLLGKNTEAFF. The whole variable domain, filled in from reference TRBV7-9 and TRBJ1-1, reads DTGVSQNPRHKITKRGQNVTFRCDPISEHNRLYWYRQTLGQGPEFLTYFQNEAQLEKSRLLSDRFSAERPKGSFSTLEIQRTEQGDSAMYLCASSLLGKNTEAFFGQGTRLTVV.

Of note for this clonotype: One end of the junction is discordant with germline, which a read error may explain. This sequence joins TRBV27 and TRBJ1-1; D is perhaps TRBD1 (5 bases). Germline CDR1 MNHEY, CDR2 SMNVEV (reference sequence). The CDR3 is 17 amino acids. The CDR3 protein is CASRLVPGPGLFLEAVF. CDR3 nucleotides: TGTGCCAGCAGATTGGTCCCCGGGCCGGGGCTCTTCCTTGAAGCTGTCTTT.